This TCR beta chain comes out of a study of T cell responses to AZD1222 COVID-19 vaccine. The CDR3 has 14 residues. The V and J ends lost 3 bases and 5 bases, in that order; junction bases with no gene match: 3. Germline V gene lookup returns CDR1 SGHRS and CDR2 YFSETQ. Measured with immunoSEQ multiplex PCR; TCRdb has only the in-frame clones, and not every one. The data show about 110,000 clones, roughly 90% seen once. This receptor was obtained from an adult in good health. The chain joins TRBV5-1 to TRBJ2-7; TRBD1 matches at 12 bases. The specimen comprised peripheral blood, sampled on day 0 of AZD1222 vaccination. CDR3 loop: CASSSGTGGDEQYF. In DNA, the CDR3 is TGCGCCAGCAGCTCCGGGACAGGGGGCGACGAGCAGTACTTC.